This T cell receptor (beta chain) was found in a study of blood T cell repertoires in COVID-19. About the research overall: Collection of acute and convalescent COVID-19 samples took place in the United States, Italy and Spain.

As originally analysed: Reference gene primer amplification gave nucleated cell count estimates. The protocol was immunoSEQ multiplex PCR, while the TCRdb copy is restricted to in-frame clones and leaves out a portion. V and J calls plus clone size are reproduced from that table; the DNA served to infer D and trimming. The data show roughly 100,000 clones, about 75% seen once. This TCR came from a woman in her seventies with acute or convalescent COVID-19. Sequenced sample: peripheral blood.

The CDR3 loop reads CASSYSSYEQYF. CDR3 in DNA: TGTGCCAGCAGTTACAGTTCATACGAGCAGTACTTC. V usage is TRBV28 and J usage is TRBJ2-7; D unresolved. Trimming took 4 bases from V and 4 from J, leaving 8 bases between them. This CDR3 is built from 12 residues. Per the germline V gene, CDR1 is MDHEN and CDR2 is SYDVKM.